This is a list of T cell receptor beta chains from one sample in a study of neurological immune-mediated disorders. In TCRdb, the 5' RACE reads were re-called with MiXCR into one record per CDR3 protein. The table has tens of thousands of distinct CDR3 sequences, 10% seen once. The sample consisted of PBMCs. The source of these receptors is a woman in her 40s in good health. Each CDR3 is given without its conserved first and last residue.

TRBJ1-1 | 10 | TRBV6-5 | ATSRELGEAF
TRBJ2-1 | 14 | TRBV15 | ATSRVAGGAYNEQF
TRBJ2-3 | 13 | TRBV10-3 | AIRGLEGAGDTQY
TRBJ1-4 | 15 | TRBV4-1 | ASSPFRGIGGNEKLF
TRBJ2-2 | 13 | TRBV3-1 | ASSQVAALAGELF
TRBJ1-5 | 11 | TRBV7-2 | ASSLVADQPQH
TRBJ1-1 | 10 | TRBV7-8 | ASSLLDTEAF
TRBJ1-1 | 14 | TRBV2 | ASSDNLSPRDTEAF
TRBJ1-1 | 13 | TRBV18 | ASSPPYGETAEAF
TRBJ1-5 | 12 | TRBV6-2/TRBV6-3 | ASSYSGDNQPQH
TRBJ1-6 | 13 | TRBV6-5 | ASSYLGLSDSPLH
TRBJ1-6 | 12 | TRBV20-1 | SAPPGRSNSPLH
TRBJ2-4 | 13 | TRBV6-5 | ASRGLAGGPNIQY
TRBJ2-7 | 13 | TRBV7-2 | ASSLAPRNSYEQY
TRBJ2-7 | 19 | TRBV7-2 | ASSPLGTSGGASHHPYEQY
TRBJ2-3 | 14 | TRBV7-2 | ASSRGLAGGTDTQY
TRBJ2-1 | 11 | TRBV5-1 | ASSSRGGAEQF
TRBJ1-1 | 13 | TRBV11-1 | ASSQTGDANTEAF
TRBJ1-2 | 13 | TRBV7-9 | ASSSIQGDNYGYT
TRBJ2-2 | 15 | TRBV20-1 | SARDGGLAVNTGELF
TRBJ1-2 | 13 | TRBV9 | ASRTTGRLYDGYT
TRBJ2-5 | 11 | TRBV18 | ASYGLGEETQY
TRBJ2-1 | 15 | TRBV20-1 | SARDPRLAGARDEQF
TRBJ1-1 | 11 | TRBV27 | ASQTGMNTEAF
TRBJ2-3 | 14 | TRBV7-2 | ASSLPPGGGTDTQY
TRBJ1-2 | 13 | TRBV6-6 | VSSQPGQYNYGYT
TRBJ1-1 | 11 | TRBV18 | ASSPQHNTEAF
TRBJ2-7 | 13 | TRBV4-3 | ASSPTGTGNIEQY
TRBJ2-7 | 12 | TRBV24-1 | ATARGQGPHEQY
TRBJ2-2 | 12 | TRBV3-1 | ASSLSPYTGELF
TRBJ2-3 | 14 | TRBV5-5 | ASSAGARTTSDTQY
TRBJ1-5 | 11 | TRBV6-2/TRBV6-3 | ASSYSYNQPQH
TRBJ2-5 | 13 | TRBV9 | ASSVGAGVAETQY
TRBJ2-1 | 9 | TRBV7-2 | ASSQVYEQF
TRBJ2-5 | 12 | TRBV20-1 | SAIDSREWETQY
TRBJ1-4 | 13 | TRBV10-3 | AISESWADNEKLF
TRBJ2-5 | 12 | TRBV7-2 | ASSPWTSGGTQY
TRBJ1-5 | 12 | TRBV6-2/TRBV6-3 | ASSYSQGFQPQH
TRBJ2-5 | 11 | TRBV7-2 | ASSGAQRGTQY
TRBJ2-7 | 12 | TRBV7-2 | ASSLAMRSYEQY
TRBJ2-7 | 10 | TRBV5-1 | ASSLKGNEQY
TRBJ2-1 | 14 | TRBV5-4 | ASSSSREVTYNEQF
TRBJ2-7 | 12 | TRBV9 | ASSPQGVGYEQY
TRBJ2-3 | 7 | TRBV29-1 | SVGDTQY
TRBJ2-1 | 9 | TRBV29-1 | SVARTSEQF
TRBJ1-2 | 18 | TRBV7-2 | ASSFLPGGVFDKLNYGYT
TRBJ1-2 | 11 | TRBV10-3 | AVGTEPNYGYT
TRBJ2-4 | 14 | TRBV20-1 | SAPGDRDIAKNIQY
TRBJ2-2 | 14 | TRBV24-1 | ATSGSGGGGTGELF
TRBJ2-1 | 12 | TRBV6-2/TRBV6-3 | ASKTIVAANEQF
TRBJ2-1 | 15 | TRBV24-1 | ATSDIPSGASYNEQF
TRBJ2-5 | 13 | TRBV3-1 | ASSPAGGGEETQY
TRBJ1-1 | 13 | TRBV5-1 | ASSVSGTANTEAF
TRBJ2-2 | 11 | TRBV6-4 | ASSDSTTGELF
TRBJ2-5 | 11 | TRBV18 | ASSPAREETQY
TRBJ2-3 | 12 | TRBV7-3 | ASSPTGDTDTQY
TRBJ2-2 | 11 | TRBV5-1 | ASSLVYTGELF
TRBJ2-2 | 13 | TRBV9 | ASSPQGLNTGELF